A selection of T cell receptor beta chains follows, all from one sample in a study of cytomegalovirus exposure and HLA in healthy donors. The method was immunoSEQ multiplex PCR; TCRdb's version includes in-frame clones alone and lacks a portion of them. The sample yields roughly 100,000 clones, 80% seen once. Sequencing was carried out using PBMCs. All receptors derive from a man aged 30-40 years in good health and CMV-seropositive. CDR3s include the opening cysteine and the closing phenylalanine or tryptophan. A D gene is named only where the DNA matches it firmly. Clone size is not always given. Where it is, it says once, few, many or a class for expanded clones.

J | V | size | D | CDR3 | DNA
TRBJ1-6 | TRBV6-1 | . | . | CASSEADWGQINSPLHF | TGTGCCAGCAGTGAAGCGGATTGGGGACAAATTAATTCACCCCTCCACTTT
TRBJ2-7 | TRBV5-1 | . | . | CASSLGGEIYEQYF | TGCGCCAGCAGCTTGGGCGGGGAAATCTACGAGCAGTACTTC
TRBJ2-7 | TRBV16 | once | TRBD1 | CASSSRDRAANREYF | TGTGCCAGCAGCTCCCGGGACAGGGCGGCCAACCGGGAGTACTTC
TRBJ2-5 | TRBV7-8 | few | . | CASSPPARETQYF | TGTGCCAGCAGCCCCCCCGCGCGGGAGACCCAGTACTTC
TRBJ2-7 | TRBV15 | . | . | CATSMGGVPTYEQYF | TGTGCCACCAGCATGGGGGGAGTACCTACCTACGAGCAGTACTTC
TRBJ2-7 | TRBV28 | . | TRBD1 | CASQGQSHEQYF | TGTGCCAGCCAGGGACAGTCCCACGAGCAGTACTTC
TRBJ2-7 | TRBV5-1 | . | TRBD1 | CASSSRTGGEQYF | TGCGCCAGCAGCTCTCGGACAGGGGGCGAGCAGTACTTC
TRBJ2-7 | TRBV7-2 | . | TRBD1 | CASSLEAGGFPRGEQYF | TGTGCCAGCAGCTTAGAGGCAGGGGGCTTCCCCAGGGGTGAGCAGTACTTC
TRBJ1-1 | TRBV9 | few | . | CASSVGRLNTEAFF | TGTGCCAGCAGCGTGGGCAGGTTGAACACTGAAGCTTTCTTT
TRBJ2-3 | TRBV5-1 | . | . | CASSLEGGFTDTQYF | TGCGCCAGCAGCTTGGAAGGCGGTTTTACAGATACGCAGTATTTT
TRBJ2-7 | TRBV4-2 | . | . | CASSQKVQGSEQYF | TGTGCCAGCAGCCAAAAAGTCCAGGGCTCGGAGCAGTACTTC
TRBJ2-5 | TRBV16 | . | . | CASSQYRGTETQYF | TGTGCCAGCAGCCAATATAGGGGGACGGAGACCCAGTACTTC
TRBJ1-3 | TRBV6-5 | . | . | CASNSPGNTIYF | TGTGCCAGCAACTCCCCTGGAAACACCATATATTTT
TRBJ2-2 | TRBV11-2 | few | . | CASSLNVGESTGELFF | TGTGCCAGCAGCTTAAATGTCGGGGAAAGCACCGGGGAGCTGTTTTTT
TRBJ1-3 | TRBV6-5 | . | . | CASSQGNTIYF | TGTGCCAGCAGCCAGGGAAACACCATATATTTT
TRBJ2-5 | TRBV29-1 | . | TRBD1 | CSVEANRGETQYF | TGCAGCGTTGAAGCGAACAGGGGAGAGACCCAGTACTTC
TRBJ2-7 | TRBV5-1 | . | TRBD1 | CASSLALSDRVYEQYF | TGCGCCAGCAGCTTGGCCCTTAGTGACAGGGTCTACGAGCAGTACTTC
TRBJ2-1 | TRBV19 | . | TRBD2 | CASSSRLAGGYNEQFF | TGTGCCAGTAGTTCCCGACTAGCGGGGGGATACAATGAGCAGTTCTTC
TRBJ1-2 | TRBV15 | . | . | CATSRAPGAYTF | TGTGCCACCAGCAGAGCCCCCGGTGCCTACACCTTC
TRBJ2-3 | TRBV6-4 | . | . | CASSVQGEDTQYF | TGTGCCAGCAGTGTACAGGGCGAAGATACGCAGTATTTT
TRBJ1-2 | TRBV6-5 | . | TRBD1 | CASSKKGQGIYGYTF | TGTGCCAGCAGTAAAAAGGGACAGGGGATCTATGGCTACACCTTC
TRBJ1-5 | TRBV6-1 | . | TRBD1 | CASRTSGTGAVSQHF | TGTGCCAGCCGTACGTCCGGGACAGGGGCCGTGTCACAGCATTTT
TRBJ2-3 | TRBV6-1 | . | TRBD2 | CASSDIAGGLTDTQYF | TGTGCCAGCAGTGACATAGCGGGGGGCCTCACAGATACGCAGTATTTT
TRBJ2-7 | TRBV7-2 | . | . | CASSLASGPYEQYF | TGTGCCAGCAGCTTAGCCAGCGGACCGTACGAGCAGTACTTC
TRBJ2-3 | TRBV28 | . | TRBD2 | CASSPPGLFTDTQYF | TGTGCCAGCAGTCCGCCGGGACTATTCACAGATACGCAGTATTTT
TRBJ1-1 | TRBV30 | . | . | CAWRWRTEAFF | TGTGCCTGGAGGTGGAGGACTGAAGCTTTCTTT
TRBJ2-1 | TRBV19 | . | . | CASSIRGQGAYGNEQFF | TGTGCCAGTAGTATCCGTGGGCAGGGCGCATATGGCAATGAGCAGTTCTTC
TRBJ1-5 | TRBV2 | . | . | CASRLQGQPQHF | TGTGCCAGCAGATTACAGGGTCAGCCCCAGCATTTT
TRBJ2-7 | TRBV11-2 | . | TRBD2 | CASSLAGGSYEQYF | TGTGCCAGCAGCTTAGCGGGGGGCTCCTACGAGCAGTACTTC
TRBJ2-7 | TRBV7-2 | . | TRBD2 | CASSWTSGESYEQYF | TGTGCCAGCAGCTGGACTAGCGGGGAGAGCTACGAGCAGTACTTC
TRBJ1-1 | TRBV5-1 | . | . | CASRRAGLNTEAFF | TGCGCCAGCAGGAGGGCCGGGTTAAACACTGAAGCTTTCTTT
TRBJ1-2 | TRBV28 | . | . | CASSSRSNYGYTF | TGTGCCAGCAGTTCACGGAGTAACTATGGCTACACCTTC
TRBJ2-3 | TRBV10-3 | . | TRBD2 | CAISDKRGPNTDTQYF | TGTGCCATCAGTGACAAGCGGGGGCCTAACACAGATACGCAGTATTTT
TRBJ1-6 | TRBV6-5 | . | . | CASSYSSPSPLHF | TGTGCCAGCAGTTATAGCTCCCCTTCACCCCTCCACTTT